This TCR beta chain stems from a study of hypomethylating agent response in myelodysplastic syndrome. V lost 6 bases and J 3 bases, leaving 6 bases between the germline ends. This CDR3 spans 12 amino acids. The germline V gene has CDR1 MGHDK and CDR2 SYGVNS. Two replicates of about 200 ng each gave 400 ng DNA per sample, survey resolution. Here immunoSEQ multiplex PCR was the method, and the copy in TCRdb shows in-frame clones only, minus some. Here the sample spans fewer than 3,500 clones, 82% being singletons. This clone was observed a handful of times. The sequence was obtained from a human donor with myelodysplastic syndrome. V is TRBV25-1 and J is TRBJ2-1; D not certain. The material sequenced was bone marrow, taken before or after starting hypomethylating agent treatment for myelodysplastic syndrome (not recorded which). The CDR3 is CASSPDYNEQFF. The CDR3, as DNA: TGTGCCAGCAGCCCTGACTACAATGAGCAGTTCTTC.